Sequencing of this T cell receptor (beta chain) was carried out in a study of spatial heterogeneity in lung cancer. Indicated time point: sample taken at primary tumor resection. The donors comprised approximately 72 untreated early-stage non-small cell lung cancer patients. Regarding the study as a whole: Numbers of ubiquitous and regional expanded TCRs tracked ubiquitous and regional nonsynonymous mutation counts, respectively. Counts of expanded alpha and beta TCRs within tumors tracked the tumor nonsynonymous mutation count.

TCRdb re-derived calls from the 5' RACE reads in MiXCR, one entry per CDR3 protein. The sample consists of nearly 15,000 distinct CDR3 sequences, around 7.3% of them appearing once. This clonotype has at least ten counts. Its antigen is as yet unknown. The CDR3 sequence is 17 residues long. V lost 6 bases to trimming and J lost 1 base; unmatched junction nucleotides: 13. CDR1 and CDR2 from the germline V gene are KGHSH and LQKENI. The chain has TRBV18 and TRBJ1-1, with 8 bases identical to TRBD1. The clonotype originates from a male donor with early-stage non-small cell lung cancer. The sequenced sample was lung tumor tissue, obtained at surgery. This CDR3 is CASSQSQSGGTNTEAFF. The CDR3 DNA is TGTGCCAGCTCCCAGTCCCAATCAGGGGGCACGAACACTGAAGCTTTCTTT.